Each of the 30 T cell receptor beta chains below was sequenced from the same sample in a study of shared clonotypes between healthy human individuals. Clones were read by immunoSEQ multiplex PCR, and TCRdb kept only the in-frame ones, dropping some. The sample has 80,000 to 100,000 clones; about 70% are singletons. The sequencing input was memory CD8+ T cells sorted from blood. Specified subset: CD45RO+ cells pooled with CCR7-negative TemRA cells. The source is a young man in good health.

This clone was counted between two and nine times. The chain has TRBV6-1 and TRBJ2-4; TRBD2 matches at 8 bases. V lost 2 bases to trimming and J lost 0 bases; unmatched junction nucleotides: 0. The CDR3 has 15 amino acids. CDR1 MNHNS and CDR2 SASEGT come from the germline V gene. For the CDR3, the DNA is TGTGCCAGCAGTGAACTAGCGGGAGCCAAAAACATTCAGTACTTC. Its translation is CASSELAGAKNIQYF.

The chain links TRBV19 to TRBJ2-5, with 7 bases matching TRBD1. In germline, CDR1 is LNHDA, CDR2 SQIVND (reference sequence). The CDR3 has 14 residues. V lost 2 bases and J lost 5; bases outside the gene matches: 5. The CDR3 spells CASSISTGKETQYF. CDR3 bases: TGTGCCAGTAGTATATCGACAGGGAAGGAGACCCAGTACTTC.

The rearrangement links TRBV6-5 to TRBJ2-7; 8 bases are shared with TRBD1. The CDR3 spans 13 residues. Germline loops: CDR1 MNHEY, CDR2 SVGAGI. The ends lost 5 bases at V and 5 bases at J; junction bases unmatched: 5. The CDR3 spells CASSGQGSHEQYF. The CDR3 DNA follows: TGTGCCAGCAGTGGACAGGGTTCCCACGAGCAGTACTTC.

The rearrangement joins TRBV18 to TRBJ2-3; D remains unclear. Deletions cut 3 bases from V and 6 bases from J, with 4 bases between. The CDR3 runs to 11 residues. Germline assignment: CDR1 KGHSH and CDR2 LQKENI. CDR3 in amino acids: CASSPRDTQYF. The DNA of the CDR3 is TGTGCCAGCTCACCCCGGGATACGCAGTATTTT.

This clone was seen just once. The chain is built from TRBV14 and TRBJ2-1, with unresolved D. The CDR3 has 14 residues. CDR1 and CDR2 from the germline V gene are SGHDN and FVKESK. V was pared by 4 bases and J by 8 bases, with 15 bases between. CDR3 region: CASSPFLRFDEQFF. The CDR3 coding sequence is TGTGCCAGCAGCCCTTTTTTACGATTCGATGAGCAGTTCTTC.

CDR3 sequence: CASSNLLAGEGREETQYF. DNA of the CDR3: TGTGCCAGCAGCAACCTTCTAGCGGGAGAGGGTAGGGAAGAGACCCAGTACTTC. The rearrangement uses TRBV9 and TRBJ2-5; the match to TRBD2 covers 10 bases. The V gene end was trimmed by 4 bases and the J gene end by 3 bases; junction bases not matched to a gene: 15. This CDR3 contains 18 residues. Germline V gene data show CDR1 as SGDLS and CDR2 as YYNGEE.

This clone was seen more than once but under ten times. This sequence joins TRBV2 and TRBJ1-3; D may be TRBD1 (5 bases). This CDR3 comprises 16 residues. Trimming removed 6 bases at V and 0 bases at J, with 15 bases between. CDR1 is SNHLY, CDR2 FYNNEI, per germline. For the CDR3, the DNA is TGTGCCAGCAGCCCGGGGCCGGGATTCTCTGGAAACACCATATATTTT. It specifies CASSPGPGFSGNTIYF.

This sequence joins TRBV28 and TRBJ2-4; possible D gene TRBD1, 6 bases. The V gene's germline CDR1 is MDHEN and CDR2 SYDVKM. This CDR3 is 16 amino acids long. With 8 bases removed from V and 5 bases from J, the gap between germline ends came to 22 bases. CDR3 DNA: TGTGCCAGCCAGGGGCGGACTGGGATTGACCAAAACATTCAGTACTTC. This sequence encodes CASQGRTGIDQNIQYF.

This chain uses TRBV7-9 with TRBJ2-2; the D gene is possibly TRBD2 (5 bases). The CDR3 sequence is 16 residues long. Trimming took off 6 bases at V and 1 base at J, with 15 bases between the two ends. Germline assignment: CDR1 SEHNR and CDR2 FQNEAQ (reference sequence). As DNA, the CDR3 is TGTGCCAGCAGGTCCAACCCGGGGATGAACACCGGGGAGCTGTTTTTT. Amino acid sequence: CASRSNPGMNTGELFF.

The V gene is TRBV5-4, the J gene TRBJ2-7; D is undetermined. Between the trimmed V and J ends, which lost 0 bases and 6 bases, there was a span of 10 bases. There are 13 residues in the CDR3. CDR1 and CDR2 (germline): SGHNT, YYREEE (reference sequence). For the CDR3, the DNA is TGTGCCAGCAGCTTGGCTTCTGGCGGCGAGCAGTACTTC. Translating it yields CASSLASGGEQYF.

The rearrangement links TRBV7-9 to TRBJ1-1; D might be TRBD1 (5 bases). The V gene's germline CDR1 is SEHNR and CDR2 FQNEAQ (reference sequence). Trimming stripped 2 bases from V and 6 bases from J, with 7 bases between. The CDR3 length is 12 residues. The CDR3 sequence: CASSLLQAEAFF. The CDR3 region has the DNA TGTGCCAGCAGCTTACTACAGGCTGAAGCTTTCTTT.

This chain joins TRBV7-9 and TRBJ2-1; the match to TRBD2 covers 11 bases. CDR3 length: 13 residues. Looked up from germline, CDR1 is SEHNR and CDR2 is FQNEAQ (reference sequence). With V trimmed by 6 bases and J by 9 bases, 4 bases remained unmatched. This CDR3 is CASRPGLAGEQFF. In DNA form, the CDR3 reads TGTGCCAGCAGACCTGGACTAGCGGGTGAGCAGTTCTTC.

This chain links TRBV5-6 with TRBJ2-5, with D tentatively TRBD1 (6 bases). Per germline, CDR1 SGHDT and CDR2 YYEEEE. Trimming removed 4 bases from V and 2 bases from J, with 15 bases in between. The CDR3 runs to 15 residues. The CDR3 DNA sequence: TGTGCCAGCAGCGCTACCGGGACACCACAAGAGACCCAGTACTTC. It yields the protein CASSATGTPQETQYF. Filled out from reference TRBV5-6 and TRBJ2-5, the complete variable domain reads DAGVTQSPTHLIKTRGQQVTLRCSPKSGHDTVSWYQQALGQGPQFIFQYYEEEERQRGNFPDRFSGHQFPNYSSELNVNALLLGDSALYLCASSATGTPQETQYFGPGTRLLVL.

The V gene is TRBV25-1, the J gene TRBJ1-5, with a weak D call TRBD1 (5 bases). The germline V gene encodes CDR1 MGHDK and CDR2 SYGVNS. V lost 1 base, J lost 7 bases, and 11 bases lay in between. This CDR3 contains 14 residues. For the CDR3, the DNA is TGTGCCAGCAGTGAATGGGGGATCGGACAGCCCCAGCATTTT. This codes for CASSEWGIGQPQHF.

The genes are TRBV14 and TRBJ2-1; D is unresolved. CDR3 size: 13 residues. V was cut by 3 bases and J by 9 bases, with 12 bases left in between. CDR1 and CDR2 from the germline V gene are SGHDN and FVKESK. The DNA for the CDR3 is TGTGCCAGCAGCCAGGCTAGAGGATCTGAGCAGTTCTTC. Translated: CASSQARGSEQFF.

This rearrangement joins TRBV7-6 to TRBJ2-3, with 7 bases matching TRBD2. The trim removed 2 bases at V and 4 bases at J, leaving 9 bases unmatched. Per the germline V gene, CDR1 is SGHVS and CDR2 is FNYEAQ. CDR3 length equals 16 residues. The CDR3 sequence is CASSLYATGGPDTQYF. Here the CDR3 DNA reads TGTGCCAGCAGCTTATACGCGACGGGAGGCCCAGATACGCAGTATTTT. Supplemented by reference TRBV7-6 and TRBJ2-3, the full variable domain reads GAGVSQSPRYKVTKRGQDVALRCDPISGHVSLYWYRQALGQGPEFLTYFNYEAQQDKSGLPNDRFSAERPEGSISTLTIQRTEQRDSAMYRCASSLYATGGPDTQYFGPGTRLTVL.

The genes are TRBV30 and TRBJ2-7; 10 nucleotides match TRBD2. Germline V gives CDR1 GTSNPN, CDR2 SVGIG (reference sequence). This CDR3 has 12 residues. Unmatched junction bases numbered 1, after V lost 4 bases and J lost 4 bases. The CDR3 nucleotides read TGTGCCTGGACTAGCGGGGGTTACGAGCAGTACTTC. Translated, it gives CAWTSGGYEQYF.

CDR3 loop: CAWSGGVGYNEQFF. Written as DNA, the CDR3 is TGTGCCTGGAGTGGGGGAGTCGGTTACAATGAGCAGTTCTTC. The chain employs TRBV30 and TRBJ2-1, with D perhaps TRBD2 (5 bases). CDR1 GTSNPN and CDR2 SVGIG come from the germline V gene (reference sequence). CDR3 length equals 14 residues. Trimming cost V 1 base and J 4 bases, with 11 bases left between them. The full variable domain, rest sourced from reference TRBV30 and TRBJ2-1, is SQTIHQWPATLVQPVGSPLSLECTVEGTSNPNLYWYRQAAGRGLQLLFYSVGIGQISSEVPQNLSASRPQDRQFILSSKKLLLSDSGFYLCAWSGGVGYNEQFFGPGTRLTVL.

By share of the sample, this clone is medium-sized. The same CDR3 is also encoded by other DNA sequences in this sample. V is TRBV28 and J is TRBJ2-3, with no clear D. Germline V gene lookup returns CDR1 MDHEN and CDR2 SYDVKM. V was trimmed by 6 bases and J by 5 bases, leaving 12 bases between them. This CDR3 has 13 residues. The CDR3 region has the DNA TGTGCCAGCAGAAACCCCCGGATAGATACGCAGTATTTT. Its protein is CASRNPRIDTQYF.

The V call is TRBV6-1, the J call TRBJ2-7, with D perhaps assigned TRBD1 or TRBD2 (5 bases each). Trimming left V 10 bases short and J 2 bases short, with 12 bases between. Germline-derived CDR1 and CDR2 are MNHNS and SASEGT. This CDR3 has 12 amino acids. The CDR3 spells CATPGPTYEQYF. The CDR3 DNA sequence: TGTGCCACGCCGGGACCGACCTACGAGCAGTACTTC.

CDR3 loop: CASSLGTGDEKLFF. CDR3 nucleotide sequence: TGTGCCAGCAGCTTGGGGACAGGGGATGAAAAACTGTTTTTT. V is TRBV5-4 and J is TRBJ1-4; 9 nucleotides line up with TRBD1. The length of the CDR3 is 14 residues. CDR1 is SGHNT, CDR2 YYREEE, per germline (reference sequence). The junction had 0 bases not matched to a gene; V was cut back by 0 bases and J by 6 bases.

The chain employs TRBV19 and TRBJ1-5; D gene unclear. V was pared by 6 bases and J by 6 bases, with 12 bases between. This CDR3 is built from 13 residues. Per germline, CDR1 LNHDA and CDR2 SQIVND (reference sequence). CDR3: CASSHGVGQPQHF. Written as DNA, the CDR3 is TGTGCCAGTAGCCATGGGGTGGGTCAGCCCCAGCATTTT.

The chain joins TRBV19 to TRBJ2-1; TRBD2 aligns across 8 bases. The ends lost 5 bases at V and 8 bases at J; junction bases unmatched: 17. Germline V gene sequence: CDR1 LNHDA, CDR2 SQIVND (reference sequence). CDR3 size: 17 residues. The CDR3 DNA reads as TGTGCCAGTAGTCCCAAGGGCGGAGCGGGAGAGGTTGATGAGCAGTTCTTC. It codes for CASSPKGGAGEVDEQFF.

The chain joins TRBV7-8 to TRBJ2-1, with 10 bases fitting TRBD2. The CDR3 extends over 16 amino acids. After removal of 0 bases from V and 7 bases from J, the junction contained 6 bases not matched to a gene. Germline assignment: CDR1 SGHVS and CDR2 FQNEAQ. The DNA for the CDR3 is TGTGCCAGCAGCTTAGCCCCTAGCGGGAGTTTAAATGAGCAGTTCTTC. Encoded protein: CASSLAPSGSLNEQFF.

The J gene is TRBJ2-7, the V gene TRBV30; 7 nucleotides align to TRBD1. Germline assignment: CDR1 GTSNPN and CDR2 SVGIG (reference sequence). Trimming took 2 bases from V and 5 from J; bases not matched to a gene: 0. CDR3 length: 11 residues. The CDR3 loop is CAWSTGDEQYF. The DNA of the CDR3 is TGTGCCTGGAGTACAGGGGACGAGCAGTACTTC. The full variable domain, with the rest looked up from reference TRBV30 and TRBJ2-7, is SQTIHQWPATLVQPVGSPLSLECTVEGTSNPNLYWYRQAAGRGLQLLFYSVGIGQISSEVPQNLSASRPQDRQFILSSKKLLLSDSGFYLCAWSTGDEQYFGPGTRLTVT.

This clone was picked up many times. This rearrangement joins TRBV4-3 to TRBJ2-7; weak D call: TRBD1 (5 bases). Germline V gene data show CDR1 as LGHNA and CDR2 as YSLEER. Between the trimmed V and J ends, which lost 1 base and 0 bases, there was a span of 10 bases. This CDR3 is 15 amino acids long. The CDR3 loop reads CASSQVTGSSYEQYF. Here the CDR3 DNA reads TGCGCCAGCAGCCAAGTAACAGGTTCCTCCTACGAGCAGTACTTC.

In its sample, this clone was seen many times. The gene calls are TRBV6-6 and TRBJ2-7; no clear D. Germline V gene lookup returns CDR1 MNHNY and CDR2 SVGAGI (reference sequence). The CDR3 spans 12 residues. Trimming stripped 6 bases from V and 3 bases from J, with 9 bases between. CDR3 bases: TGTGCCAGCAGATCCATATACTACGAGCAGTACTTC. This encodes CASRSIYYEQYF.

J is TRBJ2-1 and V is TRBV6-6, with D perhaps matching TRBD1 or TRBD2 (5 bases each). V was pared by 5 bases and J by 4 bases, with 12 bases between. CDR1 and CDR2 (germline): MNHNY, SVGAGI (reference sequence). The CDR3 has 14 amino acids. For the CDR3, the DNA is TGTGCCAGCAGTCACGGGACCCTGTACAATGAGCAGTTCTTC. This gives the protein CASSHGTLYNEQFF.

J is TRBJ2-3 and V is TRBV28, with TRBD2 matching over 8 bases. CDR1 is MDHEN, CDR2 SYDVKM, per germline. There are 14 residues in the CDR3. The J segment lost 14 bases and the V segment lost 1 base, leaving 11 bases of the junction unmatched. The chain's CDR3 is CASSLSELAGFWYF. The CDR3 nucleotides are TGTGCCAGCAGTTTATCTGAGCTAGCGGGCTTCTGGTATTTT.

Many counts were recorded for this clone. At the DNA level, this CDR3 is encoded by other sequences in the same sample as well. The genes are TRBV28 and TRBJ2-1; 15 bases are a match to TRBD2. The V and J ends lost 4 bases and 10 bases, in that order; junction bases with no gene match: 8. The CDR3 sequence is 16 residues long. Germline V CDR1 and CDR2: MDHEN, SYDVKM. The chain's CDR3 is CASSSPGLAGGDEQFF. In nucleotides, the CDR3 is TGTGCCAGCAGTTCACCGGGACTAGCGGGAGGTGACGAGCAGTTCTTC.